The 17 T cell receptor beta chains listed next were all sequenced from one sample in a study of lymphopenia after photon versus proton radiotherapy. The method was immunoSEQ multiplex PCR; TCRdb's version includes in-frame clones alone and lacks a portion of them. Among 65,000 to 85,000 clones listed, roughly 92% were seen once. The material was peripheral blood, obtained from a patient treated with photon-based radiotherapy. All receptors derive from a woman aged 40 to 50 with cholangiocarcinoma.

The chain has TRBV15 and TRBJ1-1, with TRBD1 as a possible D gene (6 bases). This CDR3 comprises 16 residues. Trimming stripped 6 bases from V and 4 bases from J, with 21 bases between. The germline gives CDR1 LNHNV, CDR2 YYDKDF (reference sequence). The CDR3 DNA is TGTGCCACCAGTAAGAGGGGGGCACACCAGGGCACTGAAGCTTTCTTT. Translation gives CATSKRGAHQGTEAFF.

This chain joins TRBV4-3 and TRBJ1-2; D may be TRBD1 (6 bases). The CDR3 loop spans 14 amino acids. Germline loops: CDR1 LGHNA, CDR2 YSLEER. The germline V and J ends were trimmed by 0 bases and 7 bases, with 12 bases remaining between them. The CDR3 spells CASSQDLGGRGYTF. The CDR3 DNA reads TGCGCCAGCAGCCAAGATCTCGGGGGGCGTGGCTACACCTTC.

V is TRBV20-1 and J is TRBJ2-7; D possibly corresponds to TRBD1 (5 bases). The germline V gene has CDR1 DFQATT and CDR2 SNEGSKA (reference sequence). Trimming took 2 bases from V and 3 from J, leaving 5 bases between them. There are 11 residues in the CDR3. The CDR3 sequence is CSARQGYEQYF. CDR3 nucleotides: TGCAGTGCTAGACAGGGCTACGAGCAGTACTTC.

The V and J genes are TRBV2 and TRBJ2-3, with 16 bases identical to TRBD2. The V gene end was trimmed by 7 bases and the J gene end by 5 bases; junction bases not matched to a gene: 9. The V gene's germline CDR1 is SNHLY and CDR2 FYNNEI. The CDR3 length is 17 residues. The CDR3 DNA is TGTGCCAGCACCCCGGGGACTAGCGGGAGGGCCAAAGATACGCAGTATTTT. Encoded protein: CASTPGTSGRAKDTQYF.

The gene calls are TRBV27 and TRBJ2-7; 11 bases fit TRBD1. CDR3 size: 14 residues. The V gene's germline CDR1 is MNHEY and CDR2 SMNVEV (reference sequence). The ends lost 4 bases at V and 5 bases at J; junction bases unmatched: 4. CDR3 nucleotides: TGTGCCAGCAGTTGGGGACAGGGGGTGAACGAGCAGTACTTC. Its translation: CASSWGQGVNEQYF.

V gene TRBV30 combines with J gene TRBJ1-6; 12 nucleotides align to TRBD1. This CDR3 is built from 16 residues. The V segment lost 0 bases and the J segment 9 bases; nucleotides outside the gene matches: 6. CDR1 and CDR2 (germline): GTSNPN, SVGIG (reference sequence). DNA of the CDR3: TGTGCCTGGAGTGTACGAGGGACAGGGGGCCTTTCACCCCTCCACTTT. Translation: CAWSVRGTGGLSPLHF.

CDR3 nucleotide sequence: TGTGCCAGCAGCCAGGTGGGGGAGACTTACGAGCAGTACTTC. Translated: CASSQVGETYEQYF. The chain combines TRBV6-5 with TRBJ2-7; either TRBD1 or TRBD2 may supply D (5 bases each). This CDR3 has 14 residues. The germline V gene has CDR1 MNHEY and CDR2 SVGAGI. The germline V and J ends were trimmed by 6 bases and 4 bases, with 16 bases remaining between them.

The CDR3 reads CASSLILNTGELFF. The CDR3 nucleotides are TGTGCCAGCAGCCTGATACTGAACACCGGGGAGCTGTTTTTT. The V gene is TRBV7-3, the J gene TRBJ2-2; D not certain. The CDR3 extends over 14 amino acids. The V end was cut by 5 bases, the J end by 1 base, with 8 bases between. The V gene's germline CDR1 is SGHTA and CDR2 FQGTGA.

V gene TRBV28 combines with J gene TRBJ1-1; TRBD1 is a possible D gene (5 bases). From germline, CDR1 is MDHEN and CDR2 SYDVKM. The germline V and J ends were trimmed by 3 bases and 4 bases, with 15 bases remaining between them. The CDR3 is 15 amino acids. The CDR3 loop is CASSFIKGLGTEAFF. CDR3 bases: TGTGCCAGCAGTTTCATAAAGGGGTTGGGCACTGAAGCTTTCTTT.

CDR3 protein: CASSWQGANEQFF. Written as DNA, the CDR3 is TGCGCCAGCAGCTGGCAAGGGGCCAATGAGCAGTTCTTC. The V call is TRBV5-1, the J call TRBJ2-1, with D perhaps matching TRBD1 (5 bases). CDR1 and CDR2 (germline): SGHRS, YFSETQ. V was cut by 3 bases and J by 6 bases, with 10 bases left in between. The length of the CDR3 is 13 residues.

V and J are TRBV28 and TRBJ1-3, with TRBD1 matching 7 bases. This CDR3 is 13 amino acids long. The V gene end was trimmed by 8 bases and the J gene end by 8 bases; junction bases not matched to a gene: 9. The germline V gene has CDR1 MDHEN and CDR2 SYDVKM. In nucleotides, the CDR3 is TGTGCCAGCTTTCCGACAGGGAAATACACCATATATTTT. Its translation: CASFPTGKYTIYF.

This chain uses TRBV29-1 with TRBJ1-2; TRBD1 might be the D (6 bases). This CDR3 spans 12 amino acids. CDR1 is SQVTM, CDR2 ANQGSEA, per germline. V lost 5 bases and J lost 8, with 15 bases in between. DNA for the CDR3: TGCAGCGTTCCCGAGGGGGTGGGCGGCTACACCTTC. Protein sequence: CSVPEGVGGYTF. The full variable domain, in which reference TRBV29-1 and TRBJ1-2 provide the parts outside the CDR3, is SAVISQKPSRDICQRGTSLTIQCQVDSQVTMMFWYRQQPGQSLTLIATANQGSEATYESGFVIDKFPISRPNLTFSTLTVSNMSPEDSSIYLCSVPEGVGGYTFGSGTRLTVV.

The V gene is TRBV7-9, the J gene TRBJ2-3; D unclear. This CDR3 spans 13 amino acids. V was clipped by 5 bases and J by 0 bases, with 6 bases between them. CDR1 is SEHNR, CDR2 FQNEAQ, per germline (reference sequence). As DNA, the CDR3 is TGTGCCAGCAGCAACCCCAGCACAGATACGCAGTATTTT. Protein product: CASSNPSTDTQYF.

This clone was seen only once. DNA for the CDR3: TGCAGCGCTGGGACAGGGGGCGGTAATGAGCAGTTCTTC. Protein product: CSAGTGGGNEQFF. The chain has TRBV29-1 and TRBJ2-1; 12 positions agree with TRBD1. This CDR3 region has 13 residues. The V gene's germline CDR1 is SQVTM and CDR2 ANQGSEA. V trimming: 7 bases; J trimming: 7 bases; junction bases outside the gene matches: 5.

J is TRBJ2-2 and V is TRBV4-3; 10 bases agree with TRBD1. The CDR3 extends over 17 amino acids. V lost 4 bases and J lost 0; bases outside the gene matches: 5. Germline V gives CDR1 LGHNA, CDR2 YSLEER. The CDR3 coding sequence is TGCGCCAGCAGCCCAACGACAGGGGGCGCGAACACCGGGGAGCTGTTTTTT. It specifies CASSPTTGGANTGELFF.

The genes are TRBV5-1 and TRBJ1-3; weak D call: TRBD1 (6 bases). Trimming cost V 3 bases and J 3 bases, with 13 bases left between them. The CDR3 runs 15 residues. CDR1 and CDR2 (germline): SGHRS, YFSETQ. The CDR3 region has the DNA TGCGCCAGCAGCTATACAGGGCTGTTTGGAAACACCATATATTTT. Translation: CASSYTGLFGNTIYF.

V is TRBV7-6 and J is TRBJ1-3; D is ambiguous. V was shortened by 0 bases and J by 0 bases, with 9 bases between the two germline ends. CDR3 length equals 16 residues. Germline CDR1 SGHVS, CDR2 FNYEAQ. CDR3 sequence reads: CASSLASSSSGNTIYF. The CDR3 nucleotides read TGTGCCAGCAGCTTAGCTTCCTCGAGCTCTGGAAACACCATATATTTT. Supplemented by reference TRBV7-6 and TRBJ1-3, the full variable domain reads GAGVSQSPRYKVTKRGQDVALRCDPISGHVSLYWYRQALGQGPEFLTYFNYEAQQDKSGLPNDRFSAERPEGSISTLTIQRTEQRDSAMYRCASSLASSSSGNTIYFGEGSWLTVV.